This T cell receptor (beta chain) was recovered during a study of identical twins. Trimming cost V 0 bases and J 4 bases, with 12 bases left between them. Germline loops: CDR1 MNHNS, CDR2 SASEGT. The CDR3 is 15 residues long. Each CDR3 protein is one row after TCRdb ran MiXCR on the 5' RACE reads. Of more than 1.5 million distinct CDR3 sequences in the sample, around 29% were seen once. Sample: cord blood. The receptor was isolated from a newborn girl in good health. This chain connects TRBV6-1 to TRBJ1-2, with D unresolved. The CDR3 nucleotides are TGTGCCAGCAGTGAAGCGATCTGGTCAGGCTATGGCTACACCTTC. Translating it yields CASSEAIWSGYGYTF.